One and the same sample provided the 20 T cell receptor beta chains below, sequenced in a study of blood T cell repertoires in COVID-19. The table came from immunoSEQ multiplex PCR; TCRdb's copy has only in-frame clones and leaves some out. The sample lists almost 200,000 clones; roughly 90% were seen once. The sequencing input was peripheral blood. The source is a woman between 70 and 85 years old with acute or convalescent COVID-19.

This chain joins TRBV11-3 and TRBJ2-7, with 7 bases matching TRBD2. Germline V gene sequence: CDR1 SGHNT, CDR2 YENEEA. This CDR3 is 13 amino acids long. The V gene end was trimmed by 7 bases and the J gene end by 4 bases; junction bases not matched to a gene: 7. The CDR3 loop reads CASTLPGRYEQYF. DNA of the CDR3: TGTGCCAGCACCCTTCCCGGGAGGTACGAGCAGTACTTC.

The chain has TRBV4-3 and TRBJ2-1, with 10 nucleotides matching TRBD2. Per the germline V gene, CDR1 is LGHNA and CDR2 is YSLEER. The CDR3 sequence is 15 residues long. V trimming: 4 bases; J trimming: 7 bases; junction bases outside the gene matches: 7. The CDR3 nucleotides are TGCGCCAGCAGCCGAGCGGGAGGGCTAGGGAATGAGCAGTTCTTC. Its translation: CASSRAGGLGNEQFF.

The chain couples TRBV7-2 to TRBJ1-2, with D possibly being TRBD1 (6 bases). Trimming stripped 1 base from V and 1 base from J, with 16 bases between. CDR3 length: 17 amino acids. The germline CDR1 and CDR2 sequences are SGHTA and FQGNSA. The CDR3 sequence: CASSLESGRGRNYGYTF. CDR3 sequence (DNA): TGTGCCAGCAGCTTAGAATCGGGCAGGGGTCGTAACTATGGCTACACCTTC.

V usage is TRBV19 and J usage is TRBJ2-2; 8 bases align to TRBD2. The CDR3 runs 15 residues. CDR1 is LNHDA and CDR2 is SQIVND in the germline V gene (reference sequence). V dropped 4 bases and J dropped 7; count of bases not matched to a gene: 8. The CDR3 loop is CASSRVAGPVGELFF. CDR3 bases: TGTGCCAGTAGTAGGGTAGCGGGGCCTGTCGGGGAGCTGTTTTTT.

This clone turned up a few times. J is TRBJ1-5 and V is TRBV18, with 9 bases matching TRBD1. Germline loops: CDR1 KGHSH, CDR2 LQKENI. J lost 0 bases, V lost 3 bases, and 3 bases had no gene match. The length of the CDR3 is 16 residues. DNA for the CDR3: TGTGCCAGCTCACCTACAGGGGGCGCTAGCAATCAGCCCCAGCATTTT. It yields the protein CASSPTGGASNQPQHF. The full variable domain, in which reference TRBV18 and TRBJ1-5 provide the parts outside the CDR3, is NAGVMQNPRHLVRRRGQEARLRCSPMKGHSHVYWYRQLPEEGLKFMVYLQKENIIDESGMPKERFSAEFPKEGPSILRIQQVVRGDSAAYFCASSPTGGASNQPQHFGDGTRLSIL.

The chain uses TRBV3-1 (or the pseudogene TRBV3-2) and TRBJ1-1; 8 bases map to TRBD1. Trimming cost V 1 base and J 11 bases; bases outside gene matches: 6. This CDR3 has 13 amino acids. Germline CDR1 reads LGHDT; CDR2 reads YNNKEL (reference sequence). DNA for the CDR3: TGTGCCAGCAGCCAAGCTGAAGGACAGGGCGCTTTCTTT. It encodes CASSQAEGQGAFF.

V is TRBV4-2 and J is TRBJ1-1, with 8 bases aligning to TRBD1. CDR3 length: 15 amino acids. The ends lost 4 bases at V and 6 bases at J; junction bases unmatched: 10. In germline, CDR1 is LGHNA, CDR2 YNFKEQ. The CDR3 spells CASSLIPGTGAEAFF. The CDR3 DNA reads TGTGCCAGCAGCCTTATTCCCGGGACAGGTGCTGAAGCTTTCTTT.

The chain links TRBV6-1 to TRBJ1-4, with D maybe TRBD1 (6 bases). V lost 1 base and J 10 bases, leaving 13 bases between the germline ends. This CDR3 comprises 14 residues. CDR1 is MNHNS, CDR2 SASEGT, per germline. DNA for the CDR3: TGTGCCAGCAGTGAAGACAGGGCCTCGGGAAAACTGTTTTTT. It specifies CASSEDRASGKLFF.

The CDR3 DNA reads as TGTGCCAGCTATGCCGGGGGGCCCGATCAGCCCCAGCATTTT. This translates into CASYAGGPDQPQHF. The rearrangement uses TRBV28 and TRBJ1-5, with a weak D call TRBD1 (6 bases). The CDR3 consists of 14 residues. Trimming left V 8 bases short and J 5 bases short, with 16 bases between. Germline CDR1 and CDR2: MDHEN and SYDVKM.

This clone was seen once. This chain links TRBV7-2 with TRBJ2-1; 8 bases are shared with TRBD2. The V and J ends lost 5 bases and 0 bases, in that order; junction bases with no gene match: 3. CDR1 is SGHTA, CDR2 FQGNSA, per germline. The CDR3 contains 15 residues. The CDR3 DNA is TGTGCCAGCAGCCAAGGACTAGCCTCCTACAATGAGCAGTTCTTC. Protein product: CASSQGLASYNEQFF. The whole variable domain, filled in from reference TRBV7-2 and TRBJ2-1, reads GAGVSQSPSNKVTEKGKDVELRCDPISGHTALYWYRQSLGQGLEFLIYFQGNSAPDKSGLPSDRFSAERTGGSVSTLTIQRTQQEDSAVYLCASSQGLASYNEQFFGPGTRLTVL.

This rearrangement joins TRBV28 to TRBJ2-7; D may be TRBD2 (5 bases). Germline V gene lookup returns CDR1 MDHEN and CDR2 SYDVKM. Trimming removed 3 bases from V and 3 bases from J, with 27 bases in between. This CDR3 region has 19 residues. DNA of the CDR3: TGTGCCAGCAGTTTTAGTTGGGAAGAGTGGGCGGAGAGGGACTACGAGCAGTACTTC. It codes for CASSFSWEEWAERDYEQYF.

This chain links TRBV15 with TRBJ1-2; TRBD1 might be the D (6 bases). The CDR3 runs to 15 residues. V lost 0 bases and J lost 8, with 16 bases in between. The germline V gene encodes CDR1 LNHNV and CDR2 YYDKDF (reference sequence). This chain's CDR3 is CATSRDLAGVGGYTF. CDR3 nucleotides: TGTGCCACCAGCAGAGATTTGGCAGGGGTAGGCGGCTACACCTTC.

The chain recombines TRBV7-3 with TRBJ1-2, with TRBD1 identical over 12 bases. The length of the CDR3 is 15 residues. Germline CDR1 SGHTA, CDR2 FQGTGA. V lost 5 bases to trimming and J lost 7 bases; unmatched junction nucleotides: 8. The CDR3 reads CASSPSGTGGGGYTF. As DNA, the CDR3 is TGTGCCAGCAGCCCCTCCGGGACAGGGGGCGGTGGCTACACCTTC.

V usage is TRBV19 and J usage is TRBJ2-1; possible D gene TRBD1, 8 bases. V gave up 2 bases and J gave up 4 bases, with 21 bases separating them. Germline V lookup: CDR1 LNHDA, CDR2 SQIVND (reference sequence). CDR3 size: 18 residues. The DNA of the CDR3 is TGTGCCAGTAGTATAAGAAAGGGGGGGACAGGAAATTACAATGAGCAGTTCTTC. Translated, it gives CASSIRKGGTGNYNEQFF.

This clone was detected only once. V and J are TRBV6-5 and TRBJ2-1, with 7 bases identical to TRBD2. Germline-derived CDR1 and CDR2 are MNHEY and SVGAGI. V gave up 7 bases and J gave up 11 bases; unmatched junction bases: 11. The CDR3 covers 13 residues. The CDR3 DNA sequence: TGTGCCAGCATAGAACCAGGGAGGGGAAAGCAGTTCTTC. It translates to CASIEPGRGKQFF.

The chain is built from TRBV5-1 and TRBJ2-5; possible D gene TRBD2, 6 bases. Trimming took 3 bases from V and 4 from J, leaving 19 bases between them. The CDR3 is made up of 16 amino acids. The V gene's germline CDR1 is SGHRS and CDR2 YFSETQ. As DNA, the CDR3 is TGCGCCAGCAGCTCCTCAGCCCCCGGAGGGGCAGAGACCCAGTACTTC. Translation gives CASSSSAPGGAETQYF.

This chain uses TRBV28 with TRBJ2-6; D uncertain. The CDR3 sequence is 13 residues long. Deletions cut 7 bases from V and 2 bases from J, with 6 bases between. CDR1 and CDR2 (germline): MDHEN, SYDVKM. The CDR3 region is CASIQTGANVLTF. CDR3 coding DNA: TGTGCCAGCATTCAAACTGGGGCCAACGTCCTGACTTTC.

The V gene is TRBV10-3, the J gene TRBJ2-1; 11 nucleotides match TRBD1. With 4 bases clipped from V and 7 bases from J, the junction kept 6 bases outside the gene matches. Germline CDR1 and CDR2: ENHRY and SYGVKD. There are 15 residues in the CDR3. The CDR3 DNA sequence: TGTGCCATCAGTGGGGAGGACAGGGGGCGAAATGAGCAGTTCTTC. Its translation is CAISGEDRGRNEQFF.

This chain links TRBV29-1 with TRBJ1-2; D is unclear. The CDR3 spans 9 residues. The V end lost 8 bases, the J end lost 7 bases, and 8 bases lay between the germline ends. The germline V gene has CDR1 SQVTM and CDR2 ANQGSEA. CDR3 sequence (DNA): TGCAGCTCATCCCCTGGCTACACCTTC. It is translated as CSSSPGYTF.

The gene calls are TRBV6-1 and TRBJ1-6; no reliable D call. V gave up 1 base and J gave up 10 bases, with 11 bases separating them. The CDR3 spans 14 residues. Germline V gene lookup returns CDR1 MNHNS and CDR2 SASEGT. The CDR3 sequence: CASSEGIGNSPLHF. In nucleotides, the CDR3 is TGTGCCAGCAGTGAAGGGATCGGGAACTCACCCCTCCACTTT.